Here is one T cell receptor (beta chain) with its context. No antigen is known for it. With 2 bases removed from V and 13 bases from J, the gap between germline ends came to 17 bases. The length of the CDR3 is 13 residues. The germline V gene encodes CDR1 SNHLY and CDR2 FYNNEI. TCRdb's table, derived via immunoSEQ multiplex PCR, lists solely in-frame clones and lacks some. This table holds around 140,000 clones, roughly nine tenths found once. The data belong to a study of T cell responses to AZD1222 COVID-19 vaccine. Overall study results and limits: It was only after the peak T cell response that any repertoires were sampled.

V and J are TRBV2 and TRBJ1-2; unclear D gene. This sequence was found in an adult in good health. The specimen comprised peripheral blood, sampled on day 0 of AZD1222 vaccination. CDR3 region: CASSELSARSGTF. CDR3 in DNA: TGTGCCAGCAGTGAATTATCCGCCAGGTCGGGCACCTTC.